This TCR beta chain was obtained from a study of identical twins. TCRdb re-called the 5' RACE reads with MiXCR, one entry per CDR3 protein. The table includes around 450,000 distinct CDR3 sequences, 13% to 15% detected once. Trimming left V 4 bases short and J 1 base short, with 7 bases between. The CDR3 length is 13 residues. CDR1 is MDHEN and CDR2 is SYDVKM in the germline V gene. These same data were also listed under a study on yellow fever vaccine responses in identical twins.

V and J are TRBV28 and TRBJ2-5; D might be TRBD1 (5 bases). This clonotype was obtained from a woman aged 18 to 35 in good health. Sequencing input: CD4+ T cells sorted from blood. CDR3 region: CASSWGPQETQYF. The CDR3 bases are TGTGCCAGCAGTTGGGGCCCCCAAGAGACCCAGTACTTC.